The clone carrying this T cell receptor (beta chain) came up a few times. Through a sample-barcoded 5' primer and a J-beta primer mix, a second PCR was run for roughly 6 to 12 cycles. MiXCR, run by TCRdb on the 5' RACE reads, gives a single entry per CDR3 protein. The data hold roughly 550,000 distinct CDR3 sequences, with 24% observed a single time. The data were taken from a study of blood T cells in healthy people across ages. This CDR3 comprises 19 residues. Germline V CDR1 and CDR2: SGDLS, YYNGEE. The V gene lost 3 bases and the J gene lost 5 bases, with 28 bases spanning the gap. The same sample was also used in a study of T cells of mothers and their children.

This chain links TRBV9 with TRBJ2-3; D tentatively reads TRBD1 or TRBD2 (5 bases each). Material for sequencing was blood. The clonotype was recovered from a boy aged 5-17 years in good health. The CDR3, as DNA: TGTGCCAGCAGCGCCGCCTCGGGGCAGACAGTCCCGAGCGGAGATACGCAGTATTTT. Translation gives CASSAASGQTVPSGDTQYF.